Included here is one TCR beta chain sequence, with context. Its antigen is as yet unknown. This record belongs to a study of cytomegalovirus exposure and HLA in healthy donors. Study conclusions and caveats: Reportedly, diagnosis of cytomegalovirus status by the classifier showed high specificity and sensitivity. TCR beta V- and J-gene trimming was later associated with a missense DCLRE1C variant.

PCR involved 60 Vbeta and 13 Jbeta primers. In the source study's methods: Some 9.9 million shared chains were among some 75 million unique TCR beta chains counted in a later analysis. Assay used: immunoSEQ multiplex PCR; TCRdb lists only in-frame clones, some missing. V, J and clone size are those of that table, while D and trimming were read from the DNA. Listed are over 200,000 clones; less than 1% falls within the top ten. The CDR3 has 15 residues. Trimming took 6 bases from V and 0 from J, leaving 15 bases between them. In germline, CDR1 is MNHEY, CDR2 SVGAGI. The specimen was PBMCs. This rearrangement joins TRBV6-5 to TRBJ2-7, with D uncertain. The TCR was taken from a woman in her twenties or thirties in good health and CMV-seropositive. The CDR3 reads CASSSSTWSSYEQYF. For the CDR3, the DNA is TGTGCCAGCAGCTCCTCGACTTGGTCCTCCTACGAGCAGTACTTC.